This entry is about one T cell receptor (beta chain). The data are from a study of blood T cell repertoires in COVID-19. Libraries were prepared by immunoSEQ multiplex PCR; TCRdb keeps only in-frame clonotypes and omits some of them. The profile shows hundreds of thousands of clones, roughly 80% of them singletons. Trimming removed 6 bases from V and 1 base from J, with 16 bases in between. Germline V gives CDR1 LNHDA, CDR2 SQIVND (reference sequence). The CDR3 length is 16 residues. The clonotype comes from a man in his forties or fifties who had been exposed to COVID-19. The J gene is TRBJ2-1, the V gene TRBV19, with D perhaps TRBD1 (6 bases). Sequenced input: PBMCs or T cells enriched from blood (not recorded which). The CDR3 protein is CASSQTGTVSYNEQFF. CDR3 bases: TGTGCCAGTAGCCAAACAGGGACCGTATCCTACAATGAGCAGTTCTTC.